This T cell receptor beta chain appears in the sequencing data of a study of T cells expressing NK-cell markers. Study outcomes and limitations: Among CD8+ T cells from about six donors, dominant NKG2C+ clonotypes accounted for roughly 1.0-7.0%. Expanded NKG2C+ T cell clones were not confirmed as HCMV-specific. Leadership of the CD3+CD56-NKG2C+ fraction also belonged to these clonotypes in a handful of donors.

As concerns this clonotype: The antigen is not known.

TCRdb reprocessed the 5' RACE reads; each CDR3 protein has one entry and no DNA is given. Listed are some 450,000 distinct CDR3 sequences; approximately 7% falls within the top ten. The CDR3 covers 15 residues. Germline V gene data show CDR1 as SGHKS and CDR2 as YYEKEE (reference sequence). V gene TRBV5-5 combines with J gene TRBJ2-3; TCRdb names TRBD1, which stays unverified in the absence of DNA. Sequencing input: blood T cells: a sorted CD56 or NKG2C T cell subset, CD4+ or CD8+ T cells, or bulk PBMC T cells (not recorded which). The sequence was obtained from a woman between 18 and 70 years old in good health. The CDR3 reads CASSPRTGGLDTQYF.